Shown below are 5 T cell receptor beta chains from a single sample sequenced in a study of response to subunit inactivated influenza vaccine (dated by TCRdb to the late 2010s). The library was built by means of RT-PCR. TCRdb names Illumina HiSeq 2500 as the instrument used. TCRdb reprocessing: public reads trimmed at Q25 with fastp, clones called with MiXCR, in-frame beta chains kept. Each CDR3 protein appears once, grouped with its most common genes and DNA. The sample has about 520,000 distinct CDR3 sequences on record, 6% to 9% of them singletons. The leading ten clones occupy roughly 13% of the sample. Sample: PBMCs from blood, taken 23 months after vaccination. These receptors were collected from a man aged 50 to 75 who received an inactivated influenza vaccine. Donor details come from another sample of the same person, matched by shared clones.

This clonotype was counted ten times or more. The chain recombines TRBV12-3 or TRBV12-4 with TRBJ2-7; no definite D call. The CDR3 is 14 residues long. The ends were cut back, 6 bases at V and 2 bases at J, with 14 bases in the middle. The CDR3 DNA reads as TGTGCCAGCAGGAACCTCGCAGGAACCTACGAGCAGTACTTC. Protein sequence: CASRNLAGTYEQYF.

The CDR3 sequence is CSVALAGGIIETQYF. For the CDR3, the DNA is TGCAGCGTAGCACTAGCGGGAGGGATTATTGAGACCCAGTACTTC. The chain is built from TRBV29-1 and TRBJ2-5; 13 nucleotides agree with TRBD2. Per the germline V gene, CDR1 is SQVTM and CDR2 is ANQGSEA. V trimming: 6 bases; J trimming: 5 bases; junction bases outside the gene matches: 9. The CDR3 has 15 amino acids.

This clonotype was observed at least ten times. V gene TRBV12-3 or TRBV12-4 combines with J gene TRBJ2-4, with D uncertain. The V end lost 1 base, the J end lost 11 bases, and 12 bases lay between the germline ends. There are 13 residues in the CDR3. The CDR3 DNA reads TGTGCCAGCAGTTTAGGAGGAGACTTTGTTCAGTACTTC. As protein: CASSLGGDFVQYF.

A few counts support this clonotype. V gene TRBV5-1 combines with J gene TRBJ2-3; D possibly corresponds to TRBD2 (6 bases). Trimming stripped 1 base from V and 1 base from J, with 13 bases between. The germline V gene has CDR1 SGHRS and CDR2 YFSETQ. The CDR3 is 16 residues long. This CDR3 reads CASSLLSGSGTDTQYF. CDR3 DNA: TGCGCCAGCAGCTTGTTATCCGGGAGCGGCACAGATACGCAGTATTTT.

This clonotype has more than one count but fewer than ten. The chain joins TRBV2 to TRBJ1-2; no definite D call. Germline CDR1 SNHLY, CDR2 FYNNEI. The CDR3 runs 13 residues. Trimming left V 1 base short and J 8 bases short, with 11 bases between. The DNA of the CDR3 is TGTGCCAGCAGTGAAGATGAAGTCAGCGGCTACACCTTC. Protein product: CASSEDEVSGYTF.